Shown below are 30 T cell receptor beta chains from a single sample sequenced in a study of cytotoxic CD8 clonotypes in ibrutinib-treated CLL. Generated by immunoSEQ multiplex PCR, the TCRdb table keeps only in-frame clones and is missing some. This sample has tens of thousands of clones; around 60% occur once, and the top ten carry roughly 14%. This specimen was PBMCs, taken after 12 months of ibrutinib treatment. All receptors derive from a human donor with chronic lymphocytic leukemia.

The chain uses TRBV10-1 and TRBJ2-1; 9 bases align to TRBD2. Germline CDR1 and CDR2: WNHNN and SYGVQD (reference sequence). This CDR3 region has 15 residues. The V segment lost 8 bases and the J segment 1 base; nucleotides outside the gene matches: 6. The CDR3 protein is CASLILAGSYNEQFF. The DNA of the CDR3 is TGCGCCAGCCTTATTCTAGCGGGATCCTACAATGAGCAGTTCTTC.

The J gene is TRBJ1-2, the V gene TRBV20-1; D not resolved. Trimming took 3 bases from V and 3 from J, leaving 5 bases between them. CDR1 is DFQATT, CDR2 SNEGSKA, per germline (reference sequence). There are 11 residues in the CDR3. The CDR3 loop is CSASVYYGYTF. CDR3 in DNA: TGCAGTGCTAGCGTCTACTATGGCTACACCTTC.

This chain joins TRBV28 and TRBJ2-5; 9 nucleotides agree with TRBD2. Germline V gene sequence: CDR1 MDHEN, CDR2 SYDVKM. The CDR3 has 14 amino acids. V lost 11 bases and J lost 0; bases outside the gene matches: 7. As DNA, the CDR3 is TGTGCCGTCGGGAGCGGGAGGTACCAAGAGACCCAGTACTTC. This sequence encodes CAVGSGRYQETQYF.

The chain employs TRBV4-1 and TRBJ2-3, with TRBD1 identical over 7 bases. There are 17 residues in the CDR3. Looked up from germline, CDR1 is MGHRA and CDR2 is YSYEKL. Trimming took 0 bases from V and 1 from J; bases not matched to a gene: 7. The CDR3 nucleotides read TGCGCCAGCAGCCAAGAGGGGCTAGGACAGGGCACAGATACGCAGTATTTT. Translated, it gives CASSQEGLGQGTDTQYF.

The CDR3 reads CASIFVRDTPRNTGELFF. CDR3 coding DNA: TGCGCCAGCATCTTTGTCCGGGACACCCCTAGAAACACCGGGGAGCTGTTTTTT. The chain has TRBV5-1 and TRBJ2-2; D perhaps matches TRBD1 (6 bases). The V gene lost 6 bases and the J gene lost 2 bases, with 23 bases spanning the gap. The CDR3 totals 18 residues. Germline-derived CDR1 and CDR2 are SGHRS and YFSETQ.

This chain connects TRBV29-1 to TRBJ2-1; tentative D call: TRBD2 (5 bases). CDR1 SQVTM and CDR2 ANQGSEA come from the germline V gene. Deletions cut 6 bases from V and 6 bases from J, with 12 bases between. The CDR3 length is 12 residues. The CDR3 coding sequence is TGCAGCGTCCCCGCTACTAGCAATGAGCAGTTCTTC. Protein: CSVPATSNEQFF.

The V call is TRBV2, the J call TRBJ1-2; TRBD1 matches 8 bases. The CDR3 runs to 14 residues. V trimming: 6 bases; J trimming: 5 bases; junction bases outside the gene matches: 8. Germline V CDR1 and CDR2: SNHLY, FYNNEI. CDR3 DNA: TGTGCCAGCAGCGAGTGGACAGGGAATTATGGCTACACCTTC. It translates to CASSEWTGNYGYTF.

V usage is TRBV29-1 and J usage is TRBJ2-2, with 8 bases lining up with TRBD2. The CDR3 runs to 15 residues. Germline V gives CDR1 SQVTM, CDR2 ANQGSEA. The V segment lost 7 bases and the J segment 5 bases; nucleotides outside the gene matches: 12. The CDR3 protein is CSALVSGGGTGELFF. DNA of the CDR3: TGCAGCGCCCTCGTAAGCGGGGGAGGGACCGGGGAGCTGTTTTTT.

This clone turned up a few times. The chain carries TRBV7-2 and TRBJ2-7; TRBD1 is a possible D gene (6 bases). The CDR3 loop spans 15 amino acids. V shed 0 bases and J shed 7 bases, with 16 bases lying between them. CDR1 and CDR2 from the germline V gene are SGHTA and FQGNSA. The CDR3 DNA reads as TGTGCCAGCAGCTTAGCGCTAAGAGCTCAGGGGGAGCAGTACTTC. This sequence encodes CASSLALRAQGEQYF.

The chain uses TRBV5-4 and TRBJ1-6; 9 nucleotides match TRBD1. Germline V CDR1 and CDR2: SGHNT, YYREEE (reference sequence). With V trimmed by 4 bases and J by 7 bases, 9 bases remained unmatched. The CDR3 length is 16 residues. CDR3 amino acids: CASSQEIGQGNSPLHF. In DNA, the CDR3 is TGTGCCAGCAGCCAAGAAATAGGACAGGGGAATTCACCCCTCCACTTT.

This rearrangement joins TRBV29-1 to TRBJ2-5; 9 nucleotides agree with TRBD2. V shed 6 bases, J shed 4 bases, and the junction held 3 bases outside the gene matches. The CDR3 is 12 amino acids. Germline-derived CDR1 and CDR2 are SQVTM and ANQGSEA. CDR3 bases: TGCAGCGTCGAACTAGCGGGAGAGACCCAGTACTTC. Translated: CSVELAGETQYF.

Many counts were recorded for this clone. The J gene is TRBJ2-5, the V gene TRBV19, with TRBD2 identical over 7 bases. The CDR3 loop spans 16 amino acids. V trimming: 3 bases; J trimming: 2 bases; junction bases outside the gene matches: 9. The germline V gene has CDR1 LNHDA and CDR2 SQIVND (reference sequence). The DNA of the CDR3 is TGTGCCAGTAGTATTACAGGCGGGGGACTACAAGAGACCCAGTACTTC. Translated, it gives CASSITGGGLQETQYF.

V is TRBV5-1 and J is TRBJ2-5; D gene unclear. This CDR3 has 11 residues. The germline CDR1 and CDR2 sequences are SGHRS and YFSETQ. Trimming cost V 3 bases and J 4 bases, with 4 bases left between them. As DNA, the CDR3 is TGCGCCAGCAGCTACGGAGAGACCCAGTACTTC. It is translated as CASSYGETQYF. Together with reference TRBV5-1 and TRBJ2-5, the CDR3 gives the full variable domain: KAGVTQTPRYLIKTRGQQVTLSCSPISGHRSVSWYQQTPGQGLQFLFEYFSETQRNKGNFPGRFSGRQFSNSRSEMNVSTLELGDSALYLCASSYGETQYFGPGTRLLVL.

This clone appeared a single time. The chain uses TRBV7-8 and TRBJ2-7; D remains unclear. This CDR3 is 14 amino acids long. CDR1 is SGHVS, CDR2 FQNEAQ, per germline. V lost 1 base and J 0 bases, leaving 7 bases between the germline ends. The CDR3 loop is CASSLDVSSYEQYF. CDR3 DNA: TGTGCCAGCAGCTTAGACGTGAGCTCCTACGAGCAGTACTTC.

The chain joins TRBV11-2 to TRBJ2-1; D may correspond to TRBD1 or TRBD2 (5 bases each). The V end lost 5 bases, the J end lost 6 bases, and 14 bases lay between the germline ends. CDR3 length: 14 residues. CDR1 is SGHAT, CDR2 FQNNGV, per germline. The CDR3 sequence is CASSPWAGTNEQFF. The CDR3 region has the DNA TGTGCCAGCAGCCCCTGGGCTGGGACCAATGAGCAGTTCTTC.

The chain links TRBV28 to TRBJ1-2; 7 positions match TRBD1. The CDR3 totals 13 residues. The trim removed 6 bases at V and 2 bases at J, leaving 3 bases unmatched. In germline, CDR1 is MDHEN, CDR2 SYDVKM. CDR3 DNA sequence: TGTGCCAGCAGGCCAGGGGGAAACTATGGCTACACCTTC. This sequence encodes CASRPGGNYGYTF.

This clone appeared a few times. The V call is TRBV7-6, the J call TRBJ2-3; a possible D gene is TRBD1 (7 bases). The CDR3 totals 16 residues. CDR1 SGHVS and CDR2 FNYEAQ come from the germline V gene. The V gene lost 1 base and the J gene lost 3 bases, with 14 bases spanning the gap. The CDR3 is CASSLGAGGRTDTQYF. The CDR3, as DNA: TGTGCCAGCAGCTTAGGTGCAGGGGGGAGGACAGATACGCAGTATTTT.

The chain combines TRBV18 with TRBJ2-7; no reliable D call. Germline-derived CDR1 and CDR2 are KGHSH and LQKENI. V was clipped by 2 bases and J by 1 base, with 3 bases between them. The CDR3 sequence is 12 residues long. CDR3 loop: CASSPISYEQYF. The DNA of the CDR3 is TGTGCCAGCTCACCAATTTCCTACGAGCAGTACTTC. Combining the CDR3 with reference TRBV18 and TRBJ2-7 gives the whole variable domain NAGVMQNPRHLVRRRGQEARLRCSPMKGHSHVYWYRQLPEEGLKFMVYLQKENIIDESGMPKERFSAEFPKEGPSILRIQQVVRGDSAAYFCASSPISYEQYFGPGTRLTVT.

The chain joins TRBV7-6 to TRBJ2-7; 9 nucleotides match TRBD1. Germline assignment: CDR1 SGHVS and CDR2 FNYEAQ. With V trimmed by 3 bases and J by 9 bases, 6 bases remained unmatched. The CDR3 consists of 13 residues. Here the CDR3 reads CASSFGQGKRQYV. As DNA, the CDR3 is TGTGCCAGCAGCTTCGGACAGGGGAAAAGGCAGTACGTC.

The J gene is TRBJ2-1, the V gene TRBV27, with D possibly TRBD2 on 5 matching bases. Trimming stripped 3 bases from V and 6 bases from J, with 9 bases between. The CDR3 runs to 13 residues. The germline V gene encodes CDR1 MNHEY and CDR2 SMNVEV (reference sequence). CDR3 protein: CASSFSSLNEQFF. CDR3 nucleotides: TGTGCCAGCAGTTTCTCTAGCCTCAATGAGCAGTTCTTC.

This chain connects TRBV5-6 to TRBJ2-3, with 9 bases aligning to TRBD1. The junction had 10 bases not matched to a gene; V was cut back by 4 bases and J by 7 bases. The CDR3 totals 15 residues. Germline CDR1 and CDR2: SGHDT and YYEEEE. This CDR3 reads CASSPRTGVTNTQYF. The CDR3 DNA reads TGTGCCAGCAGCCCCAGGACAGGGGTGACTAATACGCAGTATTTT. Together with reference TRBV5-6 and TRBJ2-3, the CDR3 gives the full variable domain: DAGVTQSPTHLIKTRGQQVTLRCSPKSGHDTVSWYQQALGQGPQFIFQYYEEEERQRGNFPDRFSGHQFPNYSSELNVNALLLGDSALYLCASSPRTGVTNTQYFGPGTRLTVL.

This sequence joins TRBV27 and TRBJ1-1; weak D call: TRBD1 (5 bases). The CDR3 has 17 residues. The germline V and J ends were trimmed by 4 bases and 0 bases, with 18 bases remaining between them. Looked up from germline, CDR1 is MNHEY and CDR2 is SMNVEV (reference sequence). The CDR3 sequence is CASSSWVTVRMNTEAFF. CDR3 coding DNA: TGTGCCAGCAGTTCCTGGGTGACAGTTCGAATGAACACTGAAGCTTTCTTT.

This clone was seen a handful of times. V gene TRBV19 combines with J gene TRBJ2-2; the D is unclear. Per germline, CDR1 LNHDA and CDR2 SQIVND (reference sequence). V lost 7 bases, J lost 0 bases, and 12 bases lay in between. The CDR3 sequence is 15 residues long. The CDR3 spells CASMYGSANTGELFF. The CDR3 nucleotides are TGTGCCAGTATGTATGGGTCAGCGAACACCGGGGAGCTGTTTTTT.

This clone was counted many times. V usage is TRBV15 and J usage is TRBJ2-1, with 7 bases identical to TRBD2. Germline values: CDR1 LNHNV, CDR2 YYDKDF (reference sequence). The length of the CDR3 is 17 residues. The trim removed 1 base at V and 3 bases at J, leaving 9 bases unmatched. The CDR3 region is CATSRGSRSGYYNEQFF. DNA of the CDR3: TGTGCCACCAGCAGAGGTTCGCGTAGCGGGTACTACAATGAGCAGTTCTTC.

Within the sample, this clone is medium-sized. The rearrangement joins TRBV2 to TRBJ1-2, with no clear D. The V and J ends lost 6 bases and 0 bases respectively, with 8 bases between them. The germline V gene encodes CDR1 SNHLY and CDR2 FYNNEI. The CDR3 is 13 residues long. CDR3 DNA: TGTGCCAGCAGCTTTGGGACTAACTATGGCTACACCTTC. Its protein product is CASSFGTNYGYTF.

The V call is TRBV6-6, the J call TRBJ1-1; no definite D call. This CDR3 spans 12 amino acids. The germline V gene has CDR1 MNHNY and CDR2 SVGAGI (reference sequence). The ends were cut back, 2 bases at V and 4 bases at J, with 5 bases in the middle. The CDR3 sequence: CASSYPVTEAFF. The CDR3 DNA is TGTGCCAGCAGTTACCCCGTCACTGAAGCTTTCTTT.

The V gene is TRBV5-1, the J gene TRBJ1-1; no firm D call. With 0 bases removed from V and 5 bases from J, the gap between germline ends came to 17 bases. Germline CDR1 reads SGHRS; CDR2 reads YFSETQ. The CDR3 spans 16 residues. CDR3 sequence (DNA): TGCGCCAGCAGCTTGGATGTTCCAGGCCCCGAGACTGAAGCTTTCTTT. Residues: CASSLDVPGPETEAFF.

The V gene is TRBV5-5, the J gene TRBJ2-7, with D possibly TRBD2 on 7 matching bases. V lost 4 bases to trimming and J lost 1 base, with 15 bases between them. Germline V CDR1 and CDR2: SGHKS, YYEKEE (reference sequence). The CDR3 is made up of 15 amino acids. The chain's CDR3 is CASSLSAGASYEQYV. The CDR3 DNA sequence: TGTGCCAGCAGCCTCTCGGCGGGGGCTTCCTACGAGCAGTACGTC.

This sequence joins TRBV5-4 and TRBJ2-5; 7 bases align to TRBD1. The CDR3 length is 13 residues. V was clipped by 6 bases and J by 3 bases; unmatched bases: 5. CDR1 and CDR2 from the germline V gene are SGHNT and YYREEE (reference sequence). CDR3 region: CASTEGAEETQYF. The CDR3 region has the DNA TGTGCCAGCACCGAGGGGGCGGAAGAGACCCAGTACTTC. Full variable domain (missing parts from reference TRBV5-4 and TRBJ2-5): ETGVTQSPTHLIKTRGQQVTLRCSSQSGHNTVSWYQQALGQGPQFIFQYYREEENGRGNFPPRFSGLQFPNYSSELNVNALELDDSALYLCASTEGAEETQYFGPGTRLLVL.

V usage is TRBV27 and J usage is TRBJ1-2; D unclear. Trimming left V 5 bases short and J 4 bases short, with 5 bases between. Germline V CDR1 and CDR2: MNHEY, SMNVEV (reference sequence). This CDR3 contains 11 residues. The chain's CDR3 is CASSLRYGYTF. Written as DNA, the CDR3 is TGTGCCAGCAGTCTTCGCTATGGCTACACCTTC.